Listed below are T cell receptor beta chains from one sample, sequenced in a study of cytomegalovirus exposure and HLA in healthy donors. Measured with immunoSEQ multiplex PCR; TCRdb has only the in-frame clones, and not every one. This table has 35,000 to 45,000 clones, 45% to 65% appearing once. The sample taken for sequencing was PBMCs. The receptor source for this set is a human donor in good health. Both conserved end residues are part of each CDR3.

j_gene: TRBJ2-3; v_gene: TRBV10-3; CDR3aa: CAISEPPGGRTDTQYF
j_gene: TRBJ1-1; v_gene: TRBV7-2; CDR3aa: CASRTGGFDTEAFF
j_gene: TRBJ2-7; v_gene: TRBV27; CDR3aa: CATWAARGNIGSYEQYF
j_gene: TRBJ1-4; v_gene: TRBV7-2; CDR3aa: CASSQSTNEKLFF
j_gene: TRBJ2-1; v_gene: TRBV4-3; CDR3aa: CASSPKRTSGYNEQFF
j_gene: TRBJ2-2; v_gene: TRBV6-6; CDR3aa: CATLRQGNTGELFF
j_gene: TRBJ2-1; v_gene: TRBV21-1; CDR3aa: CASSKAGGPNNEQFF
j_gene: TRBJ1-3; v_gene: TRBV7-2; CDR3aa: CASSPAAGWSGNTIYF
j_gene: TRBJ1-2; v_gene: TRBV18; CDR3aa: CASSPGTGVGYTF
j_gene: TRBJ1-3; v_gene: TRBV29-1; CDR3aa: CSVQKDSGNTIYF
j_gene: TRBJ2-7; v_gene: TRBV4-2; CDR3aa: CASSPTGTASYEQYF
j_gene: TRBJ1-1; v_gene: TRBV4-1; CDR3aa: CASSQGGLGGHTEAFF
j_gene: TRBJ2-5; v_gene: TRBV25-1; CDR3aa: CASSQLAGFQETQYF
j_gene: TRBJ2-5; v_gene: TRBV5-1; CDR3aa: CASTETGATQETQYF
j_gene: TRBJ2-2; v_gene: TRBV4-2; CDR3aa: CASSQGVVVSGELFF
j_gene: TRBJ1-2; v_gene: TRBV5-5; CDR3aa: CASSSWTGRPYF
j_gene: TRBJ2-7; v_gene: TRBV5-4; CDR3aa: CASSLGVGGYEQYF
j_gene: TRBJ2-3; v_gene: TRBV29-1; CDR3aa: CRVIEGAGGNAQYF
j_gene: TRBJ1-2; v_gene: TRBV28; CDR3aa: CAYRSQRANYGYTF
j_gene: TRBJ1-5; v_gene: TRBV2; CDR3aa: CASSVTGNSNQPQHF
j_gene: TRBJ2-3; v_gene: TRBV9; CDR3aa: CASSTSGSADTQYF
j_gene: TRBJ1-1; v_gene: TRBV29-1; CDR3aa: CSVRRGQGNTEAFF
j_gene: TRBJ1-2; v_gene: TRBV10-3; CDR3aa: CAISEVRQGTPLEIGYTF
j_gene: TRBJ2-6; v_gene: TRBV5-1; CDR3aa: CASSRESSGANVLTF
j_gene: TRBJ2-7; v_gene: TRBV30; CDR3aa: CAWSGGSNSYEQYF
j_gene: TRBJ2-3; v_gene: TRBV4-2; CDR3aa: CASSQDGAGGPTDTQYF
j_gene: TRBJ1-4; v_gene: TRBV6-1; CDR3aa: CASSLGAPEKLFF
j_gene: TRBJ2-3; v_gene: TRBV6-1; CDR3aa: CASSRGQLDTDTQYF
j_gene: TRBJ1-5; v_gene: TRBV7-9; CDR3aa: CASSDGGGKQPQHF
j_gene: TRBJ1-2; v_gene: TRBV7-8; CDR3aa: CASSQAPVGYTF
j_gene: TRBJ1-1; v_gene: TRBV27; CDR3aa: CASNGDYGAFF
j_gene: TRBJ2-3; v_gene: TRBV29-1; CDR3aa: CSAPAGGSTDTQYF
j_gene: TRBJ1-5; v_gene: TRBV30; CDR3aa: CAWAAHPNQPQHF
j_gene: TRBJ2-2; v_gene: TRBV19; CDR3aa: CASHRLSGEGGELFF
j_gene: TRBJ1-6; v_gene: TRBV6-6; CDR3aa: CASSSGTGNSPLHF
j_gene: TRBJ2-7; v_gene: TRBV7-3; CDR3aa: CASSLTPSYEQYF
j_gene: TRBJ1-1; v_gene: TRBV27; CDR3aa: CASSLRVRTEAFF
j_gene: TRBJ1-4; v_gene: TRBV7-6; CDR3aa: CASSLGAAINEKLFF
j_gene: TRBJ1-3; v_gene: TRBV28; CDR3aa: CASSLGGYSGNTIYF
j_gene: TRBJ2-1; v_gene: TRBV7-9; CDR3aa: CASSLVFADNEQFF
j_gene: TRBJ2-3; v_gene: TRBV7-6; CDR3aa: CASSLSGGLDTQYF
j_gene: TRBJ2-3; v_gene: TRBV9; CDR3aa: CASSVGRVLRFSTDTQYF
j_gene: TRBJ2-7; v_gene: TRBV20-1; CDR3aa: CSANLAREQYF
j_gene: TRBJ1-4; v_gene: TRBV21-1; CDR3aa: CASTRASTNEKLFF
j_gene: TRBJ2-5; v_gene: TRBV6-1; CDR3aa: CASRRGGGETQYF
j_gene: TRBJ2-3; v_gene: TRBV2; CDR3aa: CASSELWESDTQYF
j_gene: TRBJ2-7; v_gene: TRBV2; CDR3aa: CASTQRGIYEQYF
j_gene: TRBJ1-5; v_gene: TRBV7-3; CDR3aa: CASSLVRGPNQPQHF
j_gene: TRBJ2-3; v_gene: TRBV28; CDR3aa: CASVPGGTDTQYF
j_gene: TRBJ1-4; v_gene: TRBV5-1; CDR3aa: CASSLGQEKLFF
j_gene: TRBJ1-5; v_gene: TRBV4-3; CDR3aa: CASSQEAPHSNQPQHF
j_gene: TRBJ1-3; v_gene: TRBV5-5; CDR3aa: CASSPFISSNTIYF
j_gene: TRBJ1-6; v_gene: TRBV7-9; CDR3aa: CASSLGQAANSPLHF
j_gene: TRBJ2-5; v_gene: TRBV4-3; CDR3aa: CASSPGTAGATQYF
j_gene: TRBJ1-2; v_gene: TRBV6-5; CDR3aa: CASRRQGANYGYTF